This T cell receptor (beta chain) was documented in a study of early T cells in non-severe SARS-CoV-2 infection. V lost 0 bases to trimming and J lost 4 bases, with 10 bases between them. CDR3 size: 15 residues. Germline CDR1 MNHNS, CDR2 SASEGT. TCRdb independently ran MiXCR on the 5' RACE reads; one entry per CDR3 protein. This sample has approximately 70,000 distinct CDR3 sequences; roughly an eighth occur once, and the top ten carry over 12%. V is TRBV6-1 and J is TRBJ1-5; possible D gene TRBD1, 5 bases. The sequenced sample was whole blood. The receptor comes from an adult who was a healthcare worker with PCR-confirmed SARS-CoV-2 infection or an uninfected control (not recorded which). The CDR3, as DNA: TGTGCCAGCAGTGAAGCGGGGCAGCAAAATCAGCCCCAGCATTTT. This translates into CASSEAGQQNQPQHF.